This TCR beta chain was profiled in a study of PD-1 blockade in classical Hodgkin lymphoma (dated by TCRdb to the early 2020s). For the wider study: Nivolumab dosing was 3 mg/kg intravenously every 2 weeks, continuing until either disease progression or unacceptable toxicity. The study used TCR beta sequencing and CyTOF to define a peripheral blood immune signature of response to PD-1 blockade in classical Hodgkin lymphoma.

Study-level results and caveats: Baseline diversity similar to that of newly diagnosed patients was observed in trial patients achieving complete response, whereas significantly lower diversity was observed in partial responders and progressors. Patients starting nivolumab less than 1 year after ASCT had lower diversity and were excluded from later analyses to avoid confounding by immune reconstitution. Baseline TCR diversity was reported to be lower in newly diagnosed patients than in healthy donors, and even lower in relapsed/refractory patients. By C4D1, a significant rise was seen in CD4+ TCR diversity but not in CD8+ TCR diversity (p=0.0027 vs p=0.16), and the rise was most apparent among complete responders (p=0.02). The study covered only a single clinical trial cohort, and the causes of the repertoire differences, possibly disease activity or prior therapy, were still not defined.

Inclusive of the bounding cysteine and phenylalanine, the CDR3 is 14 residues long. This entry keeps only the CDR3 DNA: 42 bases, framed from base 1. V is cut by 5 bases and J by 5 bases, and the space between the germline ends is 12 bases. CDR1 and CDR2, looked up from the germline V gene, are SGHTA and FQGTGA. The Qiagen DNeasy kit was used to extract genomic DNA from unsorted PBMCs and from the negatively selected CD4+ and CD8+ fractions. Amplification of TCR beta CDR3 regions was done by immunoSEQ multiplex PCR with primers that anneal to V and J segments. A synthetic immune receptor repertoire was used to minimize amplification bias, and any residual bias was removed computationally once sequencing was done. In the authors' own workflow: Repertoire diversity was quantified as the Shannon entropy index using custom Python scripts. The unsorted, CD4+ and CD8+ repertoires were each analyzed separately, with the exception of combined analyses, where CD4+ and CD8+ sequences were merged in silico. A clone was considered expanded if an increase in frequency of at least 2-fold after treatment relative to C1D1 was found, and a pseudocount of 0.5 was applied to clones undetected at baseline. Clones with 0 or 1 copy at C1D1 were defined as singleton clones, while clones with 2 or more copies were defined as non-singleton clones. Clones expanded in unsorted samples were annotated as CD4+, CD8+ or unknown by matching protein sequences in sorted samples from the same patient. Wilcoxon tests were applied to paired samples to test diversity changes from C1D1 to C4D1. Here the immuneACCESS table is served through TCRdb, limited to in-frame sequences with V and J called. Missing clones are a known gap in these copies; in checked studies unresolved V genes cover under half, and the rest lacks a known reason. That table supplies the V and J calls and clone size; D and trimming were determined from the DNA. In this sample the table shows about 85,000 clones, about nine tenths of which occur a single time. The ten largest account for 2.9% of the sample.

The meaning of the sample's time point label: cycle 4 day 1 (C4D1), after 6 weeks of nivolumab. Relapse after autologous stem cell transplantation had occurred in all trial patients, and cohorts A, B and C were distinguished by prior brentuximab vedotin exposure. The trial cohort included 55 to 60 patients with relapsed/refractory classical Hodgkin lymphoma, and each patient had a best overall response of complete response, partial response or progressive disease. Single-agent nivolumab was administered to trial patients in the multi-cohort phase II CheckMate 205 trial. An independent review committee assessed best overall response by applying the 2007 International Working Group response criteria. Trial PBMCs were collected immediately before nivolumab initiation (C1D1) and during therapy at cycle 2 day 1 and cycle 4 day 1. After peripheral blood was drawn into 8 mL Vacutainer Cell Preparation Tubes, PBMCs were isolated by centrifugation and then cryopreserved.

Details on this clone: Its antigen is not yet known. Base qualities are not provided; no much larger clone lies one nucleotide away.

The source is a human donor with classical Hodgkin lymphoma. The chain joins TRBV7-3 to TRBJ2-2; the best D guess is TRBD2, with 5 bases matching. The source was peripheral blood mononuclear cells (PBMCs), collected before the fourth cycle of nivolumab. The CDR3 has the sequence CASSTTTGTGELFF. The DNA is as follows: TGTGCCAGCAGCACCACGACGGGAACCGGGGAGCTGTTTTTT.